This T cell receptor (beta chain) was obtained from a study of beta chain features in type 1 diabetes (dated by TCRdb to 2017 to 2018). About the investigation overall: Patients and healthy donors did not differ in mean age, gender distribution, total cell number or subset yield. A total of under 120,000,000 sorted cells were examined across all samples, and RNA yield correlated strongly with the number of cells per subset. In the study, recently diagnosed type 1 diabetes patients and matched healthy donors were compared on the TCRB repertoires of their sorted circulating CD4+ T cell subsets. Naive and central memory subsets were obtained from all 28 donors, but regulatory and stem cell-like memory subsets were isolated from only 8 patients and roughly 8 healthy donors.

The trim is 5 bases for V and 5 bases for J, with a gap of 16 bases between the germline ends. Reading from cysteine to phenylalanine, the CDR3 counts 14 amino acids. Solely the CDR3 DNA is kept, with 42 bases framed from the first base. According to the germline V gene, CDR1 reads SGHTA and CDR2 reads FQGTGA. This clone showed up just a few times. The antigen it recognizes is unknown. The sample holds no much larger clone one base away, and base qualities are not on file. From each donor, a single peripheral blood sample of around 120 mL on average was drawn into heparinised tubes. A BD FACSAria II was used to sort naive, central memory, regulatory and stem cell-like memory CD4+ T cells with a panel that included CD45RO, CCR7, CD25, CD127, CD95 and CD27. Every sorted population had a purity above 95%. PBMCs were isolated right away by Lymphoprep density gradient centrifugation and were stained directly, without culture. So that batch effects would be minimized, each experiment stained and sorted samples in pairs, pairing one healthy donor with one patient.

Overall study results and their limits: PCR might favor shorter templates, but patient and control samples were amplified and corrected together, so any skew would affect both groups equally. Because cDNA rather than genomic DNA was sequenced, highly expressing activated cells could have been over-represented, although no difference in activation and CD3 levels was found between groups. At VDJ recombination sites, patients with type 1 diabetes made fewer insertions and deleted more nucleotides, a pattern implying thymic rearrangement abnormalities. A moderate but significant shortening of TCRB CDR3 length was observed in type 1 diabetes patients in all four CD4+ subsets. Only small numbers of individuals were included in the HLA sub-analyses, which left unresolved whether HLA type had any influence on TCRB rearrangement. Naive, central memory and regulatory TCRB repertoires appeared to be more similar among patients than among healthy donors.

The entire amount of isolated RNA was reverse transcribed using the High Capacity cDNA Reverse Transcription Kit, so the sequenced TCRB transcripts were expressed ones. Naive, central memory and regulatory T cell samples underwent deep immunoSEQ sequencing, averaging about 3.57 million total reads per sample. Sorted cells were lysed in RLT buffer, and RNA was extracted using DNase-treated RNeasy Micro or Mini kits according to cell number. To prevent cross-contamination, every cell subset was processed on its own, while patient and healthy donor samples were processed together. The immunoSEQ multiplex PCR was used to amplify TCRB sequences from cDNA, yielding 87-bp fragments that span the CDR3 region. The amplicons were sequenced using the Illumina HiSeq platform. Under the source paper's analysis protocol: PCR bias was corrected computationally using synthetic template baselines, and reads within Hamming distance 2 were collapsed, with unmergeable singletons discarded. Reads were aligned to IMGT to assign V, D and J genes, CDR3 length, and insertions or deletions at six rearrangement sites. Within each subset, clonotype counts were normalized to sorted cell number, after which true diversity and Gini coefficients were computed with the tcR R package. Repertoire sharing was quantified using the overlap coefficient calculated on TCRB nucleotide sequences. Imported from immuneACCESS, the table was reduced by TCRdb to in-frame sequences with V and J called. These copies leave out some clones; in studies compared against another copy, an unresolved V gene accounts for under half, and the cause of the remainder is not known. V and J calls and clone size follow that table, whereas D and trimming were derived from the DNA. Here the sample has approximately 38,000 clones; 45% to 50% occur a single time. The ten biggest clones cover around 0.78% of the sample.

Sequenced sample: central memory CD4+ T cells from blood. The rearrangement joined TRBV7-3 to TRBJ2-7, with a weak D call of TRBD2 (5 bases match). This TCR derives from a woman under 30 in good health. In nucleotides, the sequence is TGTGCCAGCAGCCCCCGGGGTTTGGAGGACGAGCAGTACTTC. Its translation reads: CASSPRGLEDEQYF.